A selection of T cell receptor beta chains follows, all from one sample in a study of cytomegalovirus exposure and HLA in healthy donors. Profiled with immunoSEQ multiplex PCR; TCRdb holds only in-frame clones, not every one. Of over 80,000 clones in the sample, about 70% were seen once. The sample consisted of PBMCs. Every receptor here comes from a woman in her seventies in good health and CMV-seropositive. Both conserved end residues are part of each CDR3. D genes are given only for firm matches. Where a row states a size, it is once, few, many or the class of an expanded clone; other rows omit it.

clone size	D gene	V gene	J gene	CDR3 length	CDR3 protein	CDR3 DNA
-	-	TRBV5-1	TRBJ2-1	15	CASSLGATSTGEQFF	TGCGCCAGCAGCTTGGGGGCTACTAGCACGGGTGAGCAGTTCTTC
-	-	TRBV15	TRBJ1-1	15	CATSRDNTYNTEAFF	TGTGCCACCAGCAGAGATAATACCTACAACACTGAAGCTTTCTTT
once	-	TRBV28	TRBJ2-3	14	CASSFRVRTDTQYF	TGTGCCAGCAGTTTTCGGGTACGCACAGATACGCAGTATTTT
-	-	TRBV4-3	TRBJ2-7	14	CASSQVTGSYEQYF	TGCGCCAGCAGCCAAGTGACGGGCTCCTACGAGCAGTACTTC
-	-	TRBV11-1	TRBJ2-5	13	CASSLGGPETQYF	TGTGCCAGCAGCTTAGGGGGGCCAGAGACCCAGTACTTC
few	-	TRBV9	TRBJ2-3	15	CASSTRTASTDTQYF	TGTGCCAGCAGCACCCGGACAGCTAGCACAGATACGCAGTATTTT
-	-	TRBV6-5	TRBJ1-5	14	CASRSQGGEQPQHF	TGTGCCAGCCGTTCGCAGGGCGGGGAACAGCCCCAGCATTTT
-	TRBD2	TRBV7-8	TRBJ2-1	15	CASSLLAGGGSEQFF	TGTGCCAGCAGCTTACTAGCGGGGGGAGGGTCTGAGCAGTTCTTC
-	-	TRBV28	TRBJ2-7	12	CASSLADYEQYF	TGTGCCAGCAGTCTAGCCGACTACGAGCAGTACTTC
-	TRBD1	TRBV4-1	TRBJ2-7	13	CASKGTGSYEQYF	TGCGCCAGCAAGGGGACAGGGTCCTACGAGCAGTACTTC
-	-	TRBV19	TRBJ2-7	16	CASSMVASKRAYEQYF	TGTGCCAGTAGTATGGTAGCTTCCAAGAGGGCCTACGAGCAGTACTTC
-	-	TRBV6-5	TRBJ1-2	13	CASSYRGGYGYTF	TGTGCCAGCAGTTACAGGGGTGGCTATGGCTACACCTTC
-	-	TRBV18	TRBJ2-7	11	CASSLSNEQYF	TGTGCCAGCTCACTCAGTAACGAGCAGTACTTC
medium-sized	TRBD2	TRBV28	TRBJ2-7	16	CASSSVVASGSYEQYF	TGTGCCAGCAGCTCAGTCGTGGCTAGCGGCTCCTACGAGCAGTACTTC
-	TRBD1	TRBV29-1	TRBJ2-7	11	CSVSMTGQQYF	TGCAGCGTTTCCATGACAGGGCAGCAGTACTTC
-	TRBD1	TRBV7-6	TRBJ1-1	18	CASSGLGGYRGPNTEAFF	TGTGCCAGCAGCGGACTGGGGGGTTATAGGGGGCCGAACACTGAAGCTTTCTTT
-	TRBD1	TRBV7-3	TRBJ1-2	13	CASNLDRVDGYTF	TGTGCCAGCAACCTGGACAGGGTCGATGGCTACACCTTC
-	TRBD1	TRBV5-1	TRBJ2-6	20	CASSLAGHRGINSGANVLTF	TGCGCCAGCAGCTTGGCCGGGCACAGGGGAATAAACTCTGGGGCCAACGTCCTGACTTTC
few	-	TRBV5-6	TRBJ2-5	17	CASSFLSTGPPLGTQYF	TGTGCCAGCAGCTTTCTCTCTACAGGGCCACCCTTGGGGACCCAGTACTTC
-	TRBD2	TRBV7-3	TRBJ2-2	16	CASSFSGTTNTGELFF	TGTGCCAGCAGCTTCTCCGGGACTACTAACACCGGGGAGCTGTTTTTT
-	-	TRBV6-4	TRBJ1-6	18	CASSVGGGRDNDNSPLHF	TGTGCCAGCAGTGTGGGGGGAGGGCGGGACAATGATAATTCACCCCTCCACTTT
-	-	TRBV7-9	TRBJ2-5	15	CASSLSLGSAETQYF	TGTGCCAGCAGCTTATCCCTCGGGAGCGCGGAGACCCAGTACTTC
-	TRBD1	TRBV18	TRBJ1-2	14	CASSSDRGNYGYTF	TGTGCCAGCTCGTCGGACAGGGGAAACTATGGCTACACCTTC
-	-	TRBV7-9	TRBJ1-5	15	CASSQGTNSNQPQHF	TGTGCCAGCAGCCAAGGGACAAATAGCAATCAGCCCCAGCATTTT
-	TRBD1	TRBV19	TRBJ1-2	14	CASSSRQGLGGYTF	TGTGCCAGTAGTTCAAGACAGGGCCTAGGTGGCTACACCTTC
-	TRBD1	TRBV4-3	TRBJ1-4	18	CASSQVGQGVAVREKLFF	TGCGCCAGCAGCCAAGTTGGACAGGGTGTGGCTGTGCGTGAAAAACTGTTTTTT
-	TRBD1	TRBV11-2	TRBJ2-5	15	CASSFRRDRGETQYF	TGTGCCAGCAGCTTCCGCCGGGACAGAGGGGAGACCCAGTACTTC